This T cell receptor (beta chain) was captured in a study of shared clonotypes between healthy human individuals. This CDR3 spans 16 amino acids. Germline assignment: CDR1 KGHSH and CDR2 LQKENI. Trimming removed 5 bases from V and 8 bases from J, with 21 bases in between. Produced via immunoSEQ multiplex PCR; TCRdb's table is partial and in-frame only. The table includes about 990,000 clones, approximately 80% detected once. The chain is built from TRBV18 and TRBJ1-4, with a possible D match to TRBD1 (5 bases). This TCR was sampled from a man between 18 and 29 years old in good health. Some clones in this sample may be carry-over from other donors' samples. Sequencing was performed on memory CD4+ T cells from PBMCs. Described subset: CD45RA-negative fraction. The CDR3 protein is CASSGRQFGAGEKLFF. CDR3 DNA: TGTGCCAGCTCAGGCCGACAGTTTGGGGCAGGAGAAAAACTGTTTTTT.